This is a list of T cell receptor beta chains from one sample in a study of control samples from healthy donors and cancer patients. Measured with immunoSEQ multiplex PCR; TCRdb has only the in-frame clones, and not every one. The data contain about 35,000 clones, approximately 93% of them singletons. The sequenced sample was PBMCs. These receptors all stem from a man aged 35-49 years with colorectal cancer. Both conserved end residues are part of each CDR3. A D gene is named only where the DNA matches it firmly. Expanded clones get a size class; other rows say once, few or many, or leave the size out.

clone_size	v_call	j_call	d_call	cdr3_aa	cdr3_nt
.	TRBV6-6	TRBJ2-7	.	CASRETGGHEQYF	TGTGCCAGCAGGGAAACGGGTGGACACGAGCAGTACTTC
.	TRBV3-1/TRBV3-2	TRBJ1-5	.	CASSQGNQPQHF	TGTGCCAGCAGCCAAGGGAATCAGCCCCAGCATTTT
.	TRBV5-6	TRBJ1-4	TRBD1	CASSLDRGVTNEKLFF	TGTGCCAGCAGTTTAGACAGGGGGGTGACTAATGAAAAACTGTTTTTT
.	TRBV6-6	TRBJ1-1	.	CASTIGTNTEAFF	TGTGCCAGCACTATCGGGACGAACACTGAAGCTTTCTTT
.	TRBV6-1	TRBJ1-2	TRBD1	CASSEGTDRLGYGYTF	TGTGCCAGCAGTGAAGGGACGGACAGGCTAGGCTATGGCTACACCTTC
.	TRBV11-3	TRBJ2-7	.	CASSRQSYEQYF	TGTGCCAGCAGCCGACAGAGCTACGAGCAGTACTTC
.	TRBV19	TRBJ1-1	TRBD1	CASKGTGLRGTEAFF	TGTGCCAGTAAGGGGACAGGGCTAAGGGGCACTGAAGCTTTCTTT
few	TRBV2	TRBJ1-5	.	CASSDSDSLNQPQHF	TGTGCCAGCAGTGACTCGGACAGCCTCAATCAGCCCCAGCATTTT
once	TRBV7-2	TRBJ2-5	.	CASSLRSSDETQYF	TGTGCCAGCAGCTTAAGGTCCTCCGACGAGACCCAGTACTTC
once	TRBV19	TRBJ1-2	.	CASSETGGNYGYTF	TGTGCCAGTAGCGAGACAGGAGGAAACTATGGCTACACCTTC
.	TRBV7-3	TRBJ2-5	TRBD1	CASSPGTVQETQYF	TGTGCCAGCAGCCCCGGGACAGTTCAAGAGACCCAGTACTTC
.	TRBV6-5	TRBJ2-7	.	CASRTQGYEQYF	TGTGCCAGCAGGACTCAGGGATACGAGCAGTACTTC
.	TRBV6-5	TRBJ1-5	.	CASITGISNQPQHF	TGTGCCAGCATCACAGGGATTTCCAATCAGCCCCAGCATTTT
.	TRBV3-1/TRBV3-2	TRBJ1-6	.	CASSQGGRRGSPLHF	TGTGCCAGCAGCCAAGGGGGTCGGAGGGGTTCACCCCTCCACTTT
.	TRBV11-2	TRBJ1-5	.	CASSLGSNQPQHF	TGTGCCAGCAGCTTGGGTAGCAATCAGCCCCAGCATTTT
few	TRBV10-1	TRBJ1-5	TRBD1	CASLRKDRGFQPQHF	TGCGCCAGCCTACGAAAGGACAGGGGATTTCAGCCCCAGCATTTT
.	TRBV12-5	TRBJ1-4	.	CASGLGGATNEKLFF	TGTGCTAGTGGTTTAGGGGGTGCAACTAATGAAAAACTGTTTTTT
.	TRBV9	TRBJ2-1	.	CASSARGGGLWNEQFF	TGTGCCAGCAGCGCAAGAGGGGGGGGCCTCTGGAATGAGCAGTTCTTC
once	TRBV2	TRBJ2-3	.	CASSAIGGPSTDTQYF	TGTGCCAGCAGTGCCATCGGGGGGCCCTCCACAGATACGCAGTATTTT
.	TRBV7-9	TRBJ2-7	TRBD1	CASSLTGTAYEQYF	TGTGCCAGCAGCTTGACCGGGACAGCCTACGAGCAGTACTTC
.	TRBV9	TRBJ1-4	.	CASSGGDGASTNEKLFF	TGTGCCAGCAGCGGAGGGGACGGGGCTTCAACTAATGAAAAACTGTTTTTT
.	TRBV2	TRBJ1-5	.	CASSRTSNSNQPQHF	TGTGCCAGCAGTCGAACATCGAATAGCAATCAGCCCCAGCATTTT
.	TRBV6-6	TRBJ2-1	TRBD1	CASSYPGQGNEQFF	TGTGCCAGCAGTTACCCGGGACAGGGTAATGAGCAGTTCTTC
.	TRBV9	TRBJ1-2	TRBD1	CASSVDRGGYTF	TGTGCCAGCAGCGTGGACAGGGGCGGCTACACCTTC
.	TRBV5-1	TRBJ1-2	TRBD1	CASSRERGQTSLGGYTF	TGCGCCAGCAGCCGGGAGAGGGGACAGACTTCCTTGGGAGGCTACACCTTC
once	TRBV27	TRBJ1-1	.	CASSLDGRRSFF	TGTGCCAGCAGTTTAGACGGCAGGCGGTCTTTCTTT